These T cell receptor beta chains were read from a single sample in a study of control samples from healthy donors and cancer patients. The repertoire was sequenced with immunoSEQ multiplex PCR; TCRdb's copy has only in-frame clones and lacks some. The sample has about 130,000 clones; 75% to 95% are singletons. The sample comprised blood. The source is a man aged 18 to 29 in good health. Each CDR3 is given with its conserved first and last residue. Fields, in order: V gene, J gene, CDR3 protein.

v_call: TRBV11-2; j_call: TRBJ2-2; cdr3_aa: CASSFRGIGELFF
v_call: TRBV27; j_call: TRBJ2-3; cdr3_aa: CASSPQGARLTDTQYF
v_call: TRBV7-2; j_call: TRBJ2-3; cdr3_aa: CASSNTRALAGATDTQYF
v_call: TRBV25-1; j_call: TRBJ1-2; cdr3_aa: CASSELTGNYGYTF
v_call: TRBV5-1; j_call: TRBJ2-7; cdr3_aa: CASSLDFSGGPYEQYF
v_call: TRBV12-3/TRBV12-4; j_call: TRBJ1-2; cdr3_aa: CASSFWRGRGYTF
v_call: TRBV5-4; j_call: TRBJ1-6; cdr3_aa: CASSSSFRGVNSPLHF
v_call: TRBV6-2/TRBV6-3; j_call: TRBJ2-5; cdr3_aa: CASSNDYRSGGIFQETQYF
v_call: TRBV2; j_call: TRBJ1-4; cdr3_aa: CASRRDRATNEKLFF
v_call: TRBV7-9; j_call: TRBJ2-7; cdr3_aa: CASSAPGQSTYEQYF
v_call: TRBV5-1; j_call: TRBJ1-2; cdr3_aa: CASSSRPGTHAYGYTF
v_call: TRBV6-2/TRBV6-3; j_call: TRBJ1-2; cdr3_aa: CASSRRTGPNYGYTF
v_call: TRBV5-1; j_call: TRBJ2-7; cdr3_aa: CASSLALAGGYEQYF
v_call: TRBV2; j_call: TRBJ1-2; cdr3_aa: CASIRDVPYGYTF
v_call: TRBV12-3/TRBV12-4; j_call: TRBJ2-7; cdr3_aa: CASSSDRYEQYF
v_call: TRBV4-1; j_call: TRBJ2-3; cdr3_aa: CASSPTSGGATDTQYF
v_call: TRBV5-1; j_call: TRBJ1-5; cdr3_aa: CASSPGPLSLLYQPQHF
v_call: TRBV6-2/TRBV6-3; j_call: TRBJ2-3; cdr3_aa: CASSTGRGGDTQYF
v_call: TRBV3-1/TRBV3-2; j_call: TRBJ1-1; cdr3_aa: CASSQEGTEAFF
v_call: TRBV6-5; j_call: TRBJ1-1; cdr3_aa: CASSYTRTGGTEAFF
v_call: TRBV24-1; j_call: TRBJ1-3; cdr3_aa: CATSDRQASTLDTIYF
v_call: TRBV7-9; j_call: TRBJ2-7; cdr3_aa: CASSFGQGAFYEQYF
v_call: TRBV19; j_call: TRBJ1-1; cdr3_aa: CASSYGLANTEAFF
v_call: TRBV5-1; j_call: TRBJ1-2; cdr3_aa: CASSNSPGGFGGYTF
v_call: TRBV10-3; j_call: TRBJ1-1; cdr3_aa: CAISAAGTTEAFF
v_call: TRBV2; j_call: TRBJ1-2; cdr3_aa: CASSEFWDSLGGYTF
v_call: TRBV19; j_call: TRBJ1-6; cdr3_aa: CASSTPGTTAINSPLHF
v_call: TRBV13; j_call: TRBJ2-4; cdr3_aa: CASSLGTGQGNIQYF
v_call: TRBV15; j_call: TRBJ1-6; cdr3_aa: CATSRERGPPLHF
v_call: TRBV4-2; j_call: TRBJ2-1; cdr3_aa: CASSQNNEQFF
v_call: TRBV3-1/TRBV3-2; j_call: TRBJ1-2; cdr3_aa: CASSQVRDAGYTF
v_call: TRBV7-2; j_call: TRBJ2-7; cdr3_aa: CASSLAAGAYEQYF
v_call: TRBV19; j_call: TRBJ1-4; cdr3_aa: CASSPAEGFEKLFF
v_call: TRBV9; j_call: TRBJ2-7; cdr3_aa: CASSGRADEQYF
v_call: TRBV11-2; j_call: TRBJ2-5; cdr3_aa: CASSLEWGQETQYF
v_call: TRBV7-2; j_call: TRBJ1-2; cdr3_aa: CASSFNRVNYGYTF
v_call: TRBV7-2; j_call: TRBJ2-7; cdr3_aa: CASSLAVTGSVYEQYF
v_call: TRBV7-9; j_call: TRBJ1-4; cdr3_aa: CASSARTGNSEKLFF
v_call: TRBV19; j_call: TRBJ1-2; cdr3_aa: CASTEAPGQGGGYTF
v_call: TRBV5-1; j_call: TRBJ1-3; cdr3_aa: CASSLGTGALTSGNTIYF
v_call: TRBV11-2; j_call: TRBJ1-1; cdr3_aa: CASSLAGGTEAFF
v_call: TRBV2; j_call: TRBJ1-5; cdr3_aa: CASSFPRDGNQPQHF
v_call: TRBV4-1; j_call: TRBJ2-1; cdr3_aa: CASSQGLAGDSSYNEQFF
v_call: TRBV7-9; j_call: TRBJ2-3; cdr3_aa: CASSLEHSTDTQYF
v_call: TRBV23-1; j_call: TRBJ1-5; cdr3_aa: CASSQGTANQPQHF
v_call: TRBV12-3/TRBV12-4; j_call: TRBJ1-2; cdr3_aa: CASTPSGGKGYTF
v_call: TRBV2; j_call: TRBJ2-1; cdr3_aa: CASSGPRQNEQFF